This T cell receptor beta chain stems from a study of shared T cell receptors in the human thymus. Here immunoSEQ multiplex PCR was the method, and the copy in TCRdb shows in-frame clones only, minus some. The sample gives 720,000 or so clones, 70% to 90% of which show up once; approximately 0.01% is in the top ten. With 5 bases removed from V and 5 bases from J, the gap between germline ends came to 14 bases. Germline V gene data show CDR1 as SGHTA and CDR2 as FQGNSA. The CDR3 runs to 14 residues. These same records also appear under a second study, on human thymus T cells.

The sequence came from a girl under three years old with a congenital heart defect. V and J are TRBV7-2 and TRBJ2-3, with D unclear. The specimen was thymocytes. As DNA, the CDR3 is TGTGCCAGCAGCGCCCGGGTAGTTGTAGATACGCAGTATTTT. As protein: CASSARVVVDTQYF.